Listed below are T cell receptor beta chains from one sample, sequenced in a study of cytomegalovirus exposure and HLA in healthy donors. The repertoire was sequenced with immunoSEQ multiplex PCR; TCRdb's copy has only in-frame clones and lacks some. The sample consists of 90,000 to 120,000 clones, 81% of them appearing once. Sequenced material: PBMCs. The receptors originated from a man aged 25 to 45 in good health and CMV-seronegative. Each CDR3 is given with its conserved first and last residue. D genes are given only for firm matches. Rows give clone size only sometimes, using once, few, many, or a class for an expanded clone.

v_gene	j_gene	abundance	d_gene	CDR3nt	CDR3aa
TRBV5-4	TRBJ1-1	NA	NA	TGTGCCAGCAGCGAGGCTGGACAGCCAAACACTGAAGCTTTCTTT	CASSEAGQPNTEAFF
TRBV5-1	TRBJ2-1	few	TRBD2	TGCGCCAGCAGCTTGAGACTAGCGGGAGGGTACAATGAGCAGTTCTTC	CASSLRLAGGYNEQFF
TRBV2	TRBJ1-1	NA	NA	TGTGCCAGCAGTGAGTTAGCCAGGGCAGCTGAAGCTTTCTTT	CASSELARAAEAFF
TRBV9	TRBJ2-2	once	NA	TGTGCCAGCAGTGGGGCTCCGGGGGAGCTGTTTTTT	CASSGAPGELFF
TRBV6-1	TRBJ2-7	NA	NA	TGTGCCAGCCGGGATGTGGCCTACGAGCAGTACTTC	CASRDVAYEQYF
TRBV5-8	TRBJ2-7	NA	NA	TGTGCCAGCCGGTCTACAGACTCTCTAGCGACAGACTCCTACGAGCAGTACTTC	CASRSTDSLATDSYEQYF
TRBV2	TRBJ2-3	NA	TRBD1	TGTGCCACCAGAGTTCCGGGACAGCTCACAGATACGCAGTATTTT	CATRVPGQLTDTQYF
TRBV2	TRBJ1-6	few	NA	TGTGCCAGCAGTGCAGGGCTACTTAATTCACCCCTCCACTTT	CASSAGLLNSPLHF
TRBV6-1	TRBJ2-7	few	TRBD2	TGTGCCAGCAGTTTCAGCGGGGGGCTCCCTAGAGAGCAGTACTTC	CASSFSGGLPREQYF
TRBV6-1	TRBJ2-7	NA	NA	TGTGCCAGCGCTTCCGGCGGGAACTACGAGCAGTACTTC	CASASGGNYEQYF
TRBV7-9	TRBJ1-1	NA	NA	TGTGCCAGCAGCTTAGCTCTTAACACTGAAGCTTTCTTT	CASSLALNTEAFF
TRBV19	TRBJ1-5	NA	TRBD1	TGTGCCAGTAGTATAGCCCAAGGGACAGGGGGATTGAACAATCAGCCCCAGCATTTT	CASSIAQGTGGLNNQPQHF
TRBV30	TRBJ2-7	NA	NA	TGTGCCTGGAAGGGACACAGGAGCTCCTACGAGCAGTACTTC	CAWKGHRSSYEQYF
TRBV2	TRBJ1-2	NA	NA	TGTGCCAGCAGTGATACTCCTGGACAAAACTATGGCTACACCTTC	CASSDTPGQNYGYTF
TRBV7-9	TRBJ2-7	NA	NA	TGTGCCAGCAGCCGGTCATACTACGAGCAGTACTTC	CASSRSYYEQYF
TRBV28	TRBJ2-7	NA	TRBD1	TGTGCCAGCAGCACCACGACAGGGAACTACGAGCAGTACTTC	CASSTTTGNYEQYF
TRBV4-1	TRBJ1-2	NA	NA	TGCGCCAGCAGCCAAGCAGGCTCACCGAGATTTGGCTACACCTTC	CASSQAGSPRFGYTF
TRBV4-2	TRBJ2-3	NA	TRBD1	TGTGCCAGCAGCCTCGCCGGACAGGAGCCAGATACGCAGTATTTT	CASSLAGQEPDTQYF
TRBV5-1	TRBJ1-6	NA	TRBD1	TGCGCCAGCAGCGACAGGGGGCGACTGAGTGATTCACCCCTCCACTTT	CASSDRGRLSDSPLHF
TRBV4-1	TRBJ2-7	NA	TRBD2	TGCGCCAGCAGCCTGGGACGGGAGGGCTCCTACGAGCAGTACTTC	CASSLGREGSYEQYF
TRBV5-1	TRBJ2-7	once	TRBD1	TGCGCCAGCAGCTTGGGTCGGACCCGGGACAGGGGACACGAGCAGTACTTC	CASSLGRTRDRGHEQYF
TRBV13	TRBJ1-1	NA	TRBD1	TGTGCCAGCAGCCTTGGACAGGCCAGGGATGCTTTCTTT	CASSLGQARDAFF
TRBV7-8	TRBJ1-2	NA	NA	TGTGCCAGCAGCTTACCGGGGGGAGCTAACTATGGCTACACCTTC	CASSLPGGANYGYTF
TRBV28	TRBJ2-7	once	NA	TGTGCCAGCAGTGGAGGGCCAGTCTCCTACGAGCAGTACTTC	CASSGGPVSYEQYF
TRBV30	TRBJ2-5	few	TRBD2	TGTGCCTGGAGTGGAACTAGCGGGTACCAAGAGACCCAGTACTTC	CAWSGTSGYQETQYF
TRBV7-8	TRBJ2-7	NA	TRBD2	TGTGCCAGCAGCTTAGCCCCGGGACTAGCGGGCGAGCAGTACTTC	CASSLAPGLAGEQYF
TRBV6-8	TRBJ1-2	NA	NA	TGTGCCAGCACATCATACGGGGGACGTCTTAGATATGGCTACACCTTC	CASTSYGGRLRYGYTF
TRBV7-8	TRBJ2-1	NA	TRBD2	TGTGCCAGCAGCTTAGACGTTGCGACTAGCGGGGCGTCGTTCTTC	CASSLDVATSGASFF
TRBV2	TRBJ2-7	NA	TRBD2	TGTGCCACCCGGACTAGCGGGGGTACGTACGAGCAGTACTTC	CATRTSGGTYEQYF
TRBV19	TRBJ2-1	NA	NA	TGTGCCAGTAGTGCGGGGCCCGGGAATGAGCAGTTCTTC	CASSAGPGNEQFF
TRBV2	TRBJ1-3	once	NA	TGTGCCAGCAGTGAAGAAGGTGGGGGCCGCTCTGGAAACACCATATATTTT	CASSEEGGGRSGNTIYF
TRBV7-3	TRBJ1-2	NA	NA	TGTGCCAGCAACCGCAGGGGACGGGAAGATGGCTACACCTTC	CASNRRGREDGYTF
TRBV28	TRBJ2-7	NA	TRBD2	TGTGCCAGCAGCCCTACGCTAGCGGGAAACGAGCAGTACTTC	CASSPTLAGNEQYF
TRBV6-5	TRBJ2-1	few	TRBD2	TGTGCCAGCCAGGACAGACTAGCGGCCGACGAGCAGTTCTTC	CASQDRLAADEQFF
TRBV14	TRBJ1-1	NA	NA	TGTGCCAGCAGCCAAGGAGGACGGCGGGGTGAAGCTTTCTTT	CASSQGGRRGEAFF
TRBV6-1	TRBJ1-1	NA	NA	TGTGCCAGCAGTGAAAAGGGGGGGCTTGAAGCTTTCTTT	CASSEKGGLEAFF
TRBV6-1	TRBJ2-7	NA	NA	TGTGCCGCCAATTCTGCAGGGGCCCGATCTGGCGAGCAGTACTTC	CAANSAGARSGEQYF
TRBV9	TRBJ2-4	NA	TRBD1	TGTGCCAGCAGCGTAGAAGGGACAGGGAAAAACATTCAGTACTTC	CASSVEGTGKNIQYF
TRBV15	TRBJ1-1	NA	NA	TGTGCCACCAGCAGAGTGGAGAGGAACACTGAAGCTTTCTTT	CATSRVERNTEAFF
TRBV13	TRBJ2-7	NA	NA	TGTGCCAGCAGCTCCACCGGGACAAGTCTTTACGAGCAGTACTTC	CASSSTGTSLYEQYF
TRBV5-1	TRBJ2-2	few	TRBD1	TGCGCCAGCAGCTGGGGACAGGGGACCGGGGAGCTGTTTTTT	CASSWGQGTGELFF
TRBV28	TRBJ2-2	few	NA	TGTGCCAGCAGTTTGGGGGGACCGCACACCGGGGAGCTGTTTTTT	CASSLGGPHTGELFF